The 17 T cell receptor beta chains presented below share a single source sample, sequenced in a study of cytomegalovirus exposure and HLA in healthy donors. The PCR employed 60 Vbeta primers together with 13 Jbeta primers. Clones were read by immunoSEQ multiplex PCR, and TCRdb kept only the in-frame ones, dropping some. This table has 180,000 or so clones, more than 60% appearing once. The sample taken for sequencing was PBMCs. These receptors were taken from a woman aged 40 to 50 in good health and CMV-seropositive.

This clone came up a few times. The V call is TRBV27, the J call TRBJ1-6; 8 bases fit TRBD1. Germline CDR1 and CDR2: MNHEY and SMNVEV (reference sequence). V shed 5 bases, J shed 2 bases, and the junction held 5 bases outside the gene matches. The CDR3 is 16 residues long. The CDR3 loop is CASSRGQGAYNSPLHF. CDR3 DNA: TGTGCCAGCAGTCGAGGACAGGGCGCCTATAATTCACCCCTCCACTTT.

This clone has a handful of counts. The chain carries TRBV28 and TRBJ1-2; 12 bases agree with TRBD1. The CDR3 length is 17 residues. Unmatched junction bases numbered 14, after V lost 6 bases and J lost 6 bases. Germline-derived CDR1 and CDR2 are MDHEN and SYDVKM. CDR3 region: CASRLGTGGRMAHGYTF. DNA for the CDR3: TGTGCCAGCAGACTAGGGACAGGGGGCCGAATGGCGCATGGCTACACCTTC.

This clone has just a few counts. The chain recombines TRBV9 with TRBJ1-5; D remains unclear. This CDR3 has 14 residues. The germline CDR1 and CDR2 sequences are SGDLS and YYNGEE. Trimming left V 0 bases short and J 3 bases short, with 7 bases between. The CDR3 DNA follows: TGTGCCAGCAGCGTAGGAGATGTCAATCAGCCCCAGCATTTT. It codes for CASSVGDVNQPQHF.

This clone appeared a few times. The chain links TRBV5-6 to TRBJ2-1; 13 nucleotides line up with TRBD2. The CDR3 runs to 16 residues. Germline CDR1 is SGHDT and CDR2 is YYEEEE. V shed 2 bases, J shed 5 bases, and the junction held 4 bases outside the gene matches. For the CDR3, the DNA is TGTGCCAGCAGCTTCCGGACTAGCGGGAGAAACAATGAGCAGTTCTTC. Its translation: CASSFRTSGRNNEQFF.

This clone was detected only a few times. This chain links TRBV13 with TRBJ1-4; 10 bases line up with TRBD1. The ends lost 4 bases at V and 7 bases at J; junction bases unmatched: 6. Germline assignment: CDR1 PRHDT and CDR2 FYEKMQ (reference sequence). This CDR3 has 15 residues. As DNA, the CDR3 is TGTGCCAGCAGCTCATCCGGGACAGGGGCTGAAAAACTGTTTTTT. Its translation: CASSSSGTGAEKLFF. Using reference TRBV13 and TRBJ1-4 for the parts outside the CDR3, the full variable domain is AAGVIQSPRHLIKEKRETATLKCYPIPRHDTVYWYQQGPGQDPQFLISFYEKMQSDKGSIPDRFSAQQFSDYHSELNMSSLELGDSALYFCASSSSGTGAEKLFFGSGTQLSVL.

This sequence joins TRBV7-9 and TRBJ1-1, with 8 bases fitting TRBD1. The CDR3 covers 15 residues. Germline values: CDR1 SEHNR, CDR2 FQNEAQ (reference sequence). Unmatched junction bases numbered 5, after V lost 5 bases and J lost 0 bases. This CDR3 is CASSAPTGVNTEAFF. CDR3 in DNA: TGTGCCAGCAGCGCCCCGACAGGGGTGAACACTGAAGCTTTCTTT. Complete variable domain (other parts from reference TRBV7-9 and TRBJ1-1): DTGVSQNPRHKITKRGQNVTFRCDPISEHNRLYWYRQTLGQGPEFLTYFQNEAQLEKSRLLSDRFSAERPKGSFSTLEIQRTEQGDSAMYLCASSAPTGVNTEAFFGQGTRLTVV.

V gene TRBV20-1 combines with J gene TRBJ1-2; D uncertain. This CDR3 spans 11 amino acids. Germline V gives CDR1 DFQATT, CDR2 SNEGSKA (reference sequence). The CDR3: CRGPRETSYTF. DNA for the CDR3: TGCAGGGGCCCACGGGAAACAAGCTACACCTTC.

The chain joins TRBV7-2 to TRBJ2-7, with 11 bases fitting TRBD2. This CDR3 contains 15 residues. CDR1 and CDR2 from the germline V gene are SGHTA and FQGNSA. Trimming cost V 3 bases and J 5 bases; bases outside gene matches: 6. The CDR3 sequence: CASSFTSGSLDEQYF. The CDR3 DNA sequence: TGTGCCAGCAGCTTCACTAGCGGGAGTCTAGACGAGCAGTACTTC.

This clone was seen just once. The chain employs TRBV9 and TRBJ2-5; 9 positions agree with TRBD2. The CDR3 is made up of 20 amino acids. Germline V gene sequence: CDR1 SGDLS, CDR2 YYNGEE. The V and J ends lost 3 bases and 4 bases, in that order; junction bases with no gene match: 22. CDR3 nucleotides: TGTGCCAGCAGCGACCCTCGTCGGACAGCGGGTAGCGGGAGTGCAGAGACCCAGTACTTC. Its protein is CASSDPRRTAGSGSAETQYF. Variable domain in full (rest from reference TRBV9 and TRBJ2-5): DSGVTQTPKHLITATGQRVTLRCSPRSGDLSVYWYQQSLDQGLQFLIQYYNGEERAKGNILERFSAQQFPDLHSELNLSSLELGDSALYFCASSDPRRTAGSGSAETQYFGPGTRLLVL.

V gene TRBV11-2 combines with J gene TRBJ1-1, with D possibly matching TRBD1 (5 bases). With 7 bases removed from V and 2 bases from J, the gap between germline ends came to 8 bases. Germline CDR1 reads SGHAT; CDR2 reads FQNNGV. The CDR3 totals 12 residues. This chain's CDR3 is CASNRPNTEAFF. DNA of the CDR3: TGTGCCAGCAACAGGCCCAACACTGAAGCTTTCTTT.

The chain links TRBV4-3 to TRBJ2-1; 7 bases align to TRBD2. The germline CDR1 and CDR2 sequences are LGHNA and YSLEER. V shed 0 bases and J 3 bases; nucleotides not matched to a gene: 17. This CDR3 is 20 amino acids long. The chain's CDR3 is CASSQEGEVYYSGFYNEQFF. CDR3 bases: TGCGCCAGCAGCCAAGAAGGGGAGGTATACTATAGCGGGTTCTACAATGAGCAGTTCTTC.

The rearrangement links TRBV5-4 to TRBJ1-4, with TRBD1 identical over 7 bases. Germline trimming cut 4 bases from V and 6 bases from J; bases unmatched to any gene: 9. This CDR3 is 15 amino acids long. In germline, CDR1 is SGHNT, CDR2 YYREEE (reference sequence). CDR3 bases: TGTGCCAGCAGCCACCGGGACAGAGGGGATGAAAAACTGTTTTTT. Its translation is CASSHRDRGDEKLFF.

This chain links TRBV29-1 with TRBJ1-1, with TRBD1 matching 11 bases. This CDR3 comprises 13 residues. The J segment lost 11 bases and the V segment lost 4 bases, leaving 9 bases of the junction unmatched. Germline assignment: CDR1 SQVTM and CDR2 ANQGSEA. The CDR3 DNA reads as TGCAGCGTTGGGGCGGGGACAGGGGGGAGTGCTTTCTTT. It translates to CSVGAGTGGSAFF.

The genes are TRBV5-1 and TRBJ2-2, with TRBD2 identical over 10 bases. Per germline, CDR1 SGHRS and CDR2 YFSETQ. The CDR3 consists of 17 residues. Trimming took 4 bases from V and 6 from J; bases not matched to a gene: 12. The CDR3 region is CASSGTLAGEVPGELFF. The CDR3 nucleotides are TGCGCCAGCAGCGGCACGCTAGCGGGAGAGGTTCCCGGGGAGCTGTTTTTT.

The V gene is TRBV18, the J gene TRBJ2-7; D unresolved. CDR1 is KGHSH, CDR2 LQKENI, per germline. Trimming stripped 1 base from V and 2 bases from J, with 15 bases between. The CDR3 loop spans 16 amino acids. CDR3 DNA: TGTGCCAGCTCACCACGGGCCTCCCCAAACACCTACGAGCAGTACTTC. This translates into CASSPRASPNTYEQYF. The whole variable domain, remainder taken from reference TRBV18 and TRBJ2-7, is NAGVMQNPRHLVRRRGQEARLRCSPMKGHSHVYWYRQLPEEGLKFMVYLQKENIIDESGMPKERFSAEFPKEGPSILRIQQVVRGDSAAYFCASSPRASPNTYEQYFGPGTRLTVT.

V usage is TRBV10-3 and J usage is TRBJ2-7, with TRBD1 identical over 8 bases. Germline-derived CDR1 and CDR2 are ENHRY and SYGVKD. The CDR3 contains 15 residues. The V gene end was trimmed by 0 bases and the J gene end by 6 bases; junction bases not matched to a gene: 7. The CDR3 bases are TGTGCCATCAGTGAGTCGGACAGGGTAACAGGCGAGCAGTACTTC. It codes for CAISESDRVTGEQYF.

This chain connects TRBV11-2 to TRBJ1-2; TRBD1 agrees at 7 bases. Germline-derived CDR1 and CDR2 are SGHAT and FQNNGV. V dropped 0 bases and J dropped 3; count of bases not matched to a gene: 4. The CDR3 is made up of 15 amino acids. The CDR3 DNA follows: TGTGCCAGCAGCTTAGATAGGGGGCGCGACTATGGCTACACCTTC. This gives the protein CASSLDRGRDYGYTF. The full variable domain, in which reference TRBV11-2 and TRBJ1-2 provide the parts outside the CDR3, is EAGVAQSPRYKIIEKRQSVAFWCNPISGHATLYWYQQILGQGPKLLIQFQNNGVVDDSQLPKDRFSAERLKGVDSTLKIQPAKLEDSAVYLCASSLDRGRDYGYTFGSGTRLTVV.